Shown below are 28 T cell receptor beta chains from a single sample sequenced in a study of Ad26.COV2.S vaccination and SARS-CoV-2 variants. Treatment specified: about 20 received Ad26.COV2.S at low or high dose, single or two shots; several received placebo; per-sample allocation not given. Day 63 after the first vaccine or placebo injection was the time point for sampling. Assay: immunoSEQ multiplex PCR; the TCRdb copy retains only in-frame clones and omits some. The sample lists about 350,000 clones, about 85% seen once, with about 3.3% in the top ten. Material: peripheral blood, obtained in a trial of Ad26.COV2.S vaccine versus placebo. The receptors originated from a person aged 18-65 years who received the Ad26.COV2.S COVID-19 vaccine or a placebo.

The chain links TRBV2 to TRBJ2-7; D possibly corresponds to TRBD2 (5 bases). The length of the CDR3 is 14 residues. Trimming removed 3 bases at V and 8 bases at J, with 17 bases between. Germline CDR1 is SNHLY and CDR2 is FYNNEI. The CDR3 nucleotides read TGTGCCAGCAGTGATACGGGATCCGAAATGAAGCAGTACTTC. Translated, it gives CASSDTGSEMKQYF.

V gene TRBV7-9 combines with J gene TRBJ2-1, with TRBD1 identical over 9 bases. Germline loops: CDR1 SEHNR, CDR2 FQNEAQ (reference sequence). CDR3 length equals 14 residues. V lost 0 bases, J lost 8 bases, and 2 bases stayed unmatched. The CDR3 DNA reads as TGTGCCAGCAGCTTAGCACAGGGGGCGGATGAGCAGTTCTTC. Protein sequence: CASSLAQGADEQFF.

The chain joins TRBV6-5 to TRBJ1-2; tentative D call: TRBD1 (5 bases). Trimming removed 6 bases from V and 0 bases from J, with 8 bases in between. Germline V gene lookup returns CDR1 MNHEY and CDR2 SVGAGI. The CDR3 has 13 amino acids. CDR3 nucleotide sequence: TGTGCCAGCAGACGGGGCGCTAACTATGGCTACACCTTC. Translation gives CASRRGANYGYTF.

Here the CDR3 DNA reads TGTGCCAGCAACAAGGGACAGGGGGCGAAGGACACTGAAGCTTTCTTT. This gives the protein CASNKGQGAKDTEAFF. The rearrangement uses TRBV9 and TRBJ1-1; 12 bases line up with TRBD1. Germline CDR1 is SGDLS and CDR2 is YYNGEE. The CDR3 totals 16 residues. V shed 6 bases and J 3 bases; nucleotides not matched to a gene: 9.

The chain links TRBV18 to TRBJ2-1, with D possibly matching TRBD2 (6 bases). Trimming took 5 bases from V and 7 from J, leaving 12 bases between them. Germline V gene lookup returns CDR1 KGHSH and CDR2 LQKENI. This CDR3 contains 13 residues. As DNA, the CDR3 is TGTGCCAGCTCAGCCGGGACTTCAAATGAGCAGTTCTTC. Translating it yields CASSAGTSNEQFF.

The chain combines TRBV7-9 with TRBJ1-3, with D possibly being TRBD1 (5 bases). V gave up 5 bases and J gave up 1 base, with 18 bases separating them. Germline V gene data show CDR1 as SEHNR and CDR2 as FQNEAQ (reference sequence). This CDR3 is built from 17 residues. In DNA, the CDR3 is TGTGCCAGCAGCCTACCGGCTGGGAGGGGATCTGGAAACACCATATATTTT. Its protein product is CASSLPAGRGSGNTIYF.

This sequence joins TRBV5-1 and TRBJ1-4, with 8 bases that match TRBD1. V dropped 6 bases and J dropped 3; count of bases not matched to a gene: 7. Germline V lookup: CDR1 SGHRS, CDR2 YFSETQ. There are 15 residues in the CDR3. CDR3 amino acids: CASTLTGVPNEKLFF. The CDR3 DNA is TGCGCCAGCACCCTGACAGGGGTCCCTAATGAAAAACTGTTTTTT.

The chain recombines TRBV4-1 with TRBJ1-5; the D is unclear. Trimming cost V 0 bases and J 2 bases, with 8 bases left between them. This CDR3 region has 15 residues. Germline lookup yields CDR1 MGHRA and CDR2 YSYEKL. The CDR3: CASSQDGQGNQPQHF. The CDR3 nucleotides read TGCGCCAGCAGCCAAGATGGCCAGGGCAATCAGCCCCAGCATTTT.

The V gene is TRBV3-1 (or the pseudogene TRBV3-2), the J gene TRBJ1-5, with D hard to call. The V end lost 3 bases, the J end lost 2 bases, and 8 bases lay between the germline ends. The CDR3 runs 14 residues. CDR1 LGHDT and CDR2 YNNKEL come from the germline V gene (reference sequence). The chain's CDR3 is CASSHPGGNQPQHF. CDR3 sequence (DNA): TGTGCCAGCAGCCACCCGGGAGGCAATCAGCCCCAGCATTTT.

In this sample, this clone turned up a few times. The chain combines TRBV11-3 with TRBJ2-1, with TRBD1 matching over 9 bases. The CDR3 is 14 amino acids. V trimming: 4 bases; J trimming: 9 bases; junction bases outside the gene matches: 7. Germline CDR1 reads SGHNT; CDR2 reads YENEEA. The chain's CDR3 is CASSSGGTGSEQFF. In nucleotides, the CDR3 is TGTGCCAGCAGCTCCGGCGGGACAGGGAGTGAGCAGTTCTTC.

The rearrangement links TRBV28 to TRBJ2-7; perhaps D is TRBD1 or TRBD2 (5 bases each). Germline V gene lookup returns CDR1 MDHEN and CDR2 SYDVKM. This CDR3 contains 11 residues. Trimming took off 7 bases at V and 6 bases at J, with 10 bases between the two ends. CDR3 amino acids: CASTIGAEQYF. In nucleotides, the CDR3 is TGTGCCAGCACCATCGGGGCCGAGCAGTACTTC.

The J gene is TRBJ2-5, the V gene TRBV30; the match to TRBD2 covers 10 bases. This CDR3 is built from 16 residues. Germline CDR1 is GTSNPN and CDR2 is SVGIG (reference sequence). V gave up 5 bases and J gave up 5 bases; unmatched junction bases: 14. CDR3 in amino acids: CAWGGLSGRAFETQYF. The CDR3 DNA is TGTGCCTGGGGGGGACTAAGCGGGAGGGCCTTTGAGACCCAGTACTTC.

V and J are TRBV27 and TRBJ2-3; possible D gene TRBD1, 6 bases. This CDR3 is 14 amino acids long. The ends were cut back, 5 bases at V and 4 bases at J, with 13 bases in the middle. Germline loops: CDR1 MNHEY, CDR2 SMNVEV (reference sequence). The CDR3 sequence is CASSVNRAPDTQYF. The DNA of the CDR3 is TGTGCCAGCAGTGTGAACAGGGCCCCAGATACGCAGTATTTT.

The chain is built from TRBV5-4 and TRBJ1-1; the match to TRBD1 covers 9 bases. This CDR3 region has 16 residues. CDR1 and CDR2 (germline): SGHNT, YYREEE (reference sequence). Trimming removed 4 bases from V and 5 bases from J; junction bases left unmatched: 12. The CDR3 sequence: CASSPTYWTGETEAFF. The CDR3 region has the DNA TGTGCCAGCAGCCCGACCTACTGGACAGGGGAAACTGAAGCTTTCTTT.

CDR3 bases: TGTGCCAGCTGGACCCAGGGTAGCGATACGGGCGGCGATGAGCAGTTCTTC. Translation gives CASWTQGSDTGGDEQFF. The chain uses TRBV28 and TRBJ2-1; D may be TRBD1 or TRBD2 (5 bases each). Germline-derived CDR1 and CDR2 are MDHEN and SYDVKM. The CDR3 extends over 17 amino acids. Trimming stripped 8 bases from V and 8 bases from J, with 28 bases between.

The V call is TRBV5-1, the J call TRBJ2-1; D unclear. CDR1 is SGHRS and CDR2 is YFSETQ in the germline V gene. This CDR3 region has 14 residues. V was pared by 7 bases and J by 8 bases, with 19 bases between. The CDR3 sequence: CASRRIGRLDEQFF. The CDR3 nucleotides read TGCGCCAGCCGGAGAATTGGCCGGCTCGATGAGCAGTTCTTC.

This clone was seen once. This chain uses TRBV12-5 with TRBJ2-7, with D maybe TRBD2 (6 bases). The CDR3 consists of 14 residues. Trimming removed 6 bases at V and 1 base at J, with 13 bases between. Per germline, CDR1 LGHNT and CDR2 FRNRAP. CDR3 protein: CASGPRGASYEQYF. As DNA, the CDR3 is TGTGCTAGTGGCCCCCGCGGGGCGTCCTACGAGCAGTACTTC.

A few counts support this clone. CDR3 residues: CATSRVGGEQYF. CDR3 nucleotide sequence: TGTGCCACCAGCAGAGTTGGGGGCGAGCAGTACTTC. The chain links TRBV15 to TRBJ2-7; D assignment may be TRBD1 or TRBD2 (5 bases each). Trimming left V 1 base short and J 6 bases short, with 7 bases between. This CDR3 is 12 amino acids long. Germline values: CDR1 LNHNV, CDR2 YYDKDF (reference sequence).

The genes are TRBV15 and TRBJ2-2, with 13 bases aligning to TRBD2. Per the germline V gene, CDR1 is LNHNV and CDR2 is YYDKDF (reference sequence). This CDR3 comprises 18 residues. The trim removed 5 bases at V and 4 bases at J, leaving 10 bases unmatched. CDR3 coding DNA: TGTGCCACCAGCGGTCCACTAGCGGGGGGGCCTCGCACCGGGGAGCTGTTTTTT. This encodes CATSGPLAGGPRTGELFF.

Only one count was recorded for this clone. This chain uses TRBV10-3 with TRBJ2-3, with 13 bases fitting TRBD2. The CDR3 sequence is 20 residues long. Germline assignment: CDR1 ENHRY and CDR2 SYGVKD. Losses at the gene ends were 2 bases for V and 4 bases for J; bases not matched to a gene: 15. DNA of the CDR3: TGTGCCATCAGTGAGCCACTAGGACTAGCGGGAGTTAGAGCTTCAGATACGCAGTATTTT. It specifies CAISEPLGLAGVRASDTQYF.

This chain links TRBV15 with TRBJ1-4; the match to TRBD1 covers 7 bases. J gave up 2 bases and V 3 bases, and 3 bases lay outside the gene matches. CDR1 is LNHNV and CDR2 is YYDKDF in the germline V gene (reference sequence). This CDR3 has 15 residues. The CDR3 loop is CATSSEGATNEKLFF. As DNA, the CDR3 is TGTGCCACCAGCAGCGAGGGGGCGACTAATGAAAAACTGTTTTTT.

The genes are TRBV14 and TRBJ2-7, with 11 positions matching TRBD2. CDR3 size: 16 residues. The V gene end was trimmed by 0 bases and the J gene end by 4 bases; junction bases not matched to a gene: 5. Germline V gene lookup returns CDR1 SGHDN and CDR2 FVKESK. The CDR3 DNA follows: TGTGCCAGCAGCCAAGATCTGGGGACTAGCGGATACGAGCAGTACTTC. Its translation is CASSQDLGTSGYEQYF.

The chain couples TRBV9 to TRBJ1-2; D is perhaps TRBD1 (5 bases). Germline CDR1 is SGDLS and CDR2 is YYNGEE. CDR3 length: 15 residues. Trimming stripped 3 bases from V and 4 bases from J, with 16 bases between. In nucleotides, the CDR3 is TGTGCCAGCAGCGCGACAGCTCTTGGGGGCTATGGCTACACCTTC. This codes for CASSATALGGYGYTF. Based on the CDR3 plus reference TRBV9 and TRBJ1-2, the full variable domain is DSGVTQTPKHLITATGQRVTLRCSPRSGDLSVYWYQQSLDQGLQFLIQYYNGEERAKGNILERFSAQQFPDLHSELNLSSLELGDSALYFCASSATALGGYGYTFGSGTRLTVV.

This sequence joins TRBV9 and TRBJ2-3; D not resolved. The CDR3 loop spans 14 amino acids. The V and J ends lost 0 bases and 0 bases respectively, with 5 bases between them. Germline CDR1 SGDLS, CDR2 YYNGEE. DNA for the CDR3: TGTGCCAGCAGCGTAGACCCTAGCACAGATACGCAGTATTTT. It specifies CASSVDPSTDTQYF.

This rearrangement joins TRBV2 to TRBJ2-7, with unresolved D. V was shortened by 0 bases and J by 7 bases, with 13 bases between the two germline ends. Germline CDR1 SNHLY, CDR2 FYNNEI. The CDR3 runs to 14 residues. The chain's CDR3 is CASSEAYNAGEQYF. The CDR3 nucleotides read TGTGCCAGCAGTGAAGCTTACAATGCCGGAGAGCAGTACTTC.

The chain recombines TRBV6-1 with TRBJ1-1; maybe TRBD1 (5 bases). This CDR3 region has 13 residues. Germline CDR1 reads MNHNS; CDR2 reads SASEGT. V lost 1 base to trimming and J lost 5 bases, with 8 bases between them. In nucleotides, the CDR3 is TGTGCCAGCAGTGAAGATCACAGGACTGAAGCTTTCTTT. Protein product: CASSEDHRTEAFF.

This clone was seen only once. The chain couples TRBV30 to TRBJ2-5, with a weak D call TRBD1 (5 bases). Trimming removed 2 bases at V and 5 bases at J, with 12 bases between. Germline values: CDR1 GTSNPN, CDR2 SVGIG (reference sequence). The CDR3 runs 13 residues. The CDR3 nucleotides are TGTGCCTGGAGTATTCTAGGGGTGGAGACCCAGTACTTC. It codes for CAWSILGVETQYF.

The rearrangement joins TRBV18 to TRBJ2-2; D is ambiguous. The CDR3 consists of 17 residues. Per germline, CDR1 KGHSH and CDR2 LQKENI. Trimming left V 1 base short and J 7 bases short, with 19 bases between. CDR3 loop: CASSPLAFIEELGELFF. Here the CDR3 DNA reads TGTGCCAGCTCACCACTCGCCTTCATCGAGGAGCTCGGGGAGCTGTTTTTT.